The clone carrying this TCR beta chain was seen more than once but under ten times. Its target is unknown. This entry is derived from a study of human T cells and chemical hapten exposure. Study summary: Variation in per-sample TCR yields came mainly from small pooled library volume differences. Whole-study results and caveats: There was no change with DPC sensitization in TCRs above 1 in 1000 frequency.

Noted time point: pre-sensitization, week 0. The treatment denotes: therapeutic diphenylcyclopropenone sensitization with weekly scalp DPC. Those who donated were patients with alopecia, 18 to 70 years of age, and suitable for DPC. Unfractionated whole blood yielded the extracted total RNA. The length of the CDR3 is 13 residues. CDR1 is KGHSH and CDR2 is LQKENI in the germline V gene. Deletions cut 2 bases from V and 7 bases from J, with 9 bases between. TCRdb ran MiXCR on the RACE reads and lists one entry per CDR3 protein. There are roughly 100,000 distinct CDR3 sequences in the sample; 12% occur only once, and about 1.6% lies in the top ten.

V usage is TRBV18 and J usage is TRBJ1-5; D perhaps matches TRBD1 (5 bases). The TCR was taken from a woman aged 50 to 60 with alopecia areata. Some clones in this sample may be carry-over from other donors' samples. Sample: whole blood, taken in connection with sensitization to the hapten diphenylcyclopropenone (DPC). DNA of the CDR3: TGTGCCAGCTCACCAGGGGCCAAGCAGCCCCAGCATTTT. Amino acids: CASSPGAKQPQHF.